The TCR beta chain described here comes from a study of blood T cell repertoires in COVID-19. Trimming took 0 bases from V and 0 from J, leaving 5 bases between them. The CDR3 spans 14 residues. The germline gives CDR1 MGHRA, CDR2 YSYEKL. Produced via immunoSEQ multiplex PCR; TCRdb's table is partial and in-frame only. This table has more than 250,000 clones, around 85% appearing once. The sample consisted of PBMCs or T cells enriched from blood (not recorded which). This rearrangement joins TRBV4-1 to TRBJ1-1; D is uncertain. The origin of this receptor is a man aged 25 to 40 who had recovered from COVID-19. The CDR3 region is CASSQEELNTEAFF. CDR3 in DNA: TGCGCCAGCAGCCAAGAGGAGTTGAACACTGAAGCTTTCTTT.